The subject of this entry is one TCR beta chain. The sample belongs to a study of T-cell memory formation after mild COVID-19. TCR alpha and TCR beta cDNA libraries carrying sample barcodes and UMIs were produced by 5'RACE using constant-segment primers. TCRdb processed the 5' RACE reads anew with MiXCR; each CDR3 protein has one entry. Of 200,000 or so distinct CDR3 sequences listed, around 19% are singletons. The receptor's source is an adult woman who had mild COVID-19 (a few samples of this study predate the infection). Cell type and time point are not known. The sequencing input was PBMCs or a T cell subset sorted from them (not recorded which).

The CDR3 nucleotides are TGTGCCAGTAGACCGGGAGGAATGGAGACCCAGTACTTC. This codes for CASRPGGMETQYF. The rearrangement joins TRBV19 to TRBJ2-5; 7 bases agree with TRBD2. CDR1 and CDR2 (germline): LNHDA, SQIVND (reference sequence). With V trimmed by 6 bases and J by 5 bases, 6 bases remained unmatched. The CDR3 consists of 13 residues.